The text below deals with one T cell receptor (beta chain). Researchers made TCR beta libraries by using iRepertoire HTBI primers and running Arm-PCR on CDR3 regions. A single record per CDR3 protein comes from TCRdb applying MiXCR to the multiplex PCR reads. The sample includes hundreds of thousands of distinct CDR3 sequences, less than 25% of them seen just once. The data stem from a study of regulatory T cells in long-lasting Graves disease. The CDR3 runs 15 residues. Per the germline V gene, CDR1 is DFQATT and CDR2 is SNEGSKA (reference sequence). Trimming stripped 3 bases from V and 1 base from J, with 16 bases between. The time point here: persistent/refractory GD, antithyroid drugs over 5 years with positive TRAb. There was RNA extracted from PBMCs, and the TCR library was made from it.

The chain combines TRBV20-1 with TRBJ2-7; perhaps TRBD1 as D (7 bases). The clonotype comes from a female donor with Graves disease. The sequenced sample was peripheral blood mononuclear cells (PBMCs), obtained when the disease was refractory, from a patient treated with antithyroid drugs. The DNA for the CDR3 is TGCAGTGCTAGGGGAATCAGGGGGGCTTCCTACGAGCAGTACTTC. Its translation: CSARGIRGASYEQYF.